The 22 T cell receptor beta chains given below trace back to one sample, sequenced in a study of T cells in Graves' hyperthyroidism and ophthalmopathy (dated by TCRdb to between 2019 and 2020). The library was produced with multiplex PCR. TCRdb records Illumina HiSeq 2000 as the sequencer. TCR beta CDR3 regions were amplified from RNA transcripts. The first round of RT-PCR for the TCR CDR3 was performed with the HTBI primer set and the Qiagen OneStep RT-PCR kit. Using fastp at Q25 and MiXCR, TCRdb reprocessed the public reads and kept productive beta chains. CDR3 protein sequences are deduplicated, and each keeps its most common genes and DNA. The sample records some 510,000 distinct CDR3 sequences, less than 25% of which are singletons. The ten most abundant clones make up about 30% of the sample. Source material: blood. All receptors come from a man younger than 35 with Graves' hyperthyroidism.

Written as DNA, the CDR3 is TGTGCCAGTAGTATTGGAAGCGGGGAGTTCTCCTACGAGCAGTACTTC. Translating it yields CASSIGSGEFSYEQYF. V is TRBV19 and J is TRBJ2-7, with 7 bases matching TRBD2. This CDR3 is built from 16 residues. CDR1 and CDR2 from the germline V gene are LNHDA and SQIVND (reference sequence). J gave up 0 bases and V 3 bases, and 8 bases lay outside the gene matches. The whole variable domain, filled in from reference TRBV19 and TRBJ2-7, reads DGGITQSPKYLFRKEGQNVTLSCEQNLNHDAMYWYRQDPGQGLRLIYYSQIVNDFQKGDIAEGYSVSREKKESFPLTVTSAQKNPTAFYLCASSIGSGEFSYEQYFGPGTRLTVT.

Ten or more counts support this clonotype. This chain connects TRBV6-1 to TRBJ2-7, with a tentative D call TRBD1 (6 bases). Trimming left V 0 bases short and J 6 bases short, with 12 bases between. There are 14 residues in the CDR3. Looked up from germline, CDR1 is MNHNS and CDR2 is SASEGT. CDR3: CASSEAGRGGEQYF. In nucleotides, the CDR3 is TGTGCCAGCAGTGAAGCAGGACGAGGGGGCGAGCAGTACTTC.

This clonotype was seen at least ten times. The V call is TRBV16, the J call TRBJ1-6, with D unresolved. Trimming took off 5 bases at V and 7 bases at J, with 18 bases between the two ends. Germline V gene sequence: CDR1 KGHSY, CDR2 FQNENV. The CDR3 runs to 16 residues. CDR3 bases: TGTGCCAGCAGCTCCTTGGGGAGGCAATTCAATTCACCCCTCCACTTT. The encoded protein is CASSSLGRQFNSPLHF.

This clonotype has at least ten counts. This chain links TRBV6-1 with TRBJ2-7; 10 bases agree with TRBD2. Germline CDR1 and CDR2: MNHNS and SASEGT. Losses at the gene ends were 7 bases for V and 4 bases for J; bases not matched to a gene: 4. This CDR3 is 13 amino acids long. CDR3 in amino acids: CASKASGRYEQYF. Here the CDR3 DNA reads TGTGCCAGCAAGGCTAGCGGGAGATACGAGCAGTACTTC.

In nucleotides, the CDR3 is TGCAGTGCCGTCGGACTAGCGGGATACGGGTACGAGCAGTACTTC. This gives the protein CSAVGLAGYGYEQYF. The chain is built from TRBV20-1 and TRBJ2-7; 12 bases map to TRBD2. Germline lookup yields CDR1 DFQATT and CDR2 SNEGSKA (reference sequence). The CDR3 extends over 15 amino acids. Unmatched junction bases numbered 10, after V lost 6 bases and J lost 4 bases.

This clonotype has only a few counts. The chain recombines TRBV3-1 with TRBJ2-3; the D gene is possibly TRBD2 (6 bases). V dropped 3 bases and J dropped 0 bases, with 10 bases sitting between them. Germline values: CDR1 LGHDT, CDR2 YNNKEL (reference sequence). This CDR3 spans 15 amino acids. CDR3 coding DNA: TGTGCCAGCAGCCATGGGCGGGGCAGCACAGATACGCAGTATTTT. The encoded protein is CASSHGRGSTDTQYF.

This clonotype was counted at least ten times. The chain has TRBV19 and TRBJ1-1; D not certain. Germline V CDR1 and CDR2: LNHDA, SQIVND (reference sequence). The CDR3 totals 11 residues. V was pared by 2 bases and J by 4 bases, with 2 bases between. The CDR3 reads CASSILTEAFF. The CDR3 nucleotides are TGTGCCAGTAGTATACTCACTGAAGCTTTCTTT.

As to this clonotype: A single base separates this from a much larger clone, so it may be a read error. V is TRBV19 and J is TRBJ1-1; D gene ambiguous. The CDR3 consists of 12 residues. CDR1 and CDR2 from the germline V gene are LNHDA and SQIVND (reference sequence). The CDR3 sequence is CASSMGDTEACF. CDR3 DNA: TGTGCCAGTAGTATGGGAGACACTGAAGCTTGCTTT.

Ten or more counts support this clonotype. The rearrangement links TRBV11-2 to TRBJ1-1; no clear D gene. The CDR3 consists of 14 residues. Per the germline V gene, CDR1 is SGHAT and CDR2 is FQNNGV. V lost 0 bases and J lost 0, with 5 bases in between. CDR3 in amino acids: CASSLDPVNTEAFF. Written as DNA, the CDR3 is TGTGCCAGCAGCTTAGATCCGGTGAACACTGAAGCTTTCTTT. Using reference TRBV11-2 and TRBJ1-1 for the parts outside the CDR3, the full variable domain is EAGVAQSPRYKIIEKRQSVAFWCNPISGHATLYWYQQILGQGPKLLIQFQNNGVVDDSQLPKDRFSAERLKGVDSTLKIQPAKLEDSAVYLCASSLDPVNTEAFFGQGTRLTVV.

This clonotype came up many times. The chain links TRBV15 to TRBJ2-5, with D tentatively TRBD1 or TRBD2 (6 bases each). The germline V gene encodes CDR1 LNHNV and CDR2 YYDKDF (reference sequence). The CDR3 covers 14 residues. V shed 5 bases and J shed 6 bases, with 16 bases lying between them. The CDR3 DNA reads TGTGCCACCAGCGGTCCGGGGGCAGCAAAGACCCAGTACTTC. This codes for CATSGPGAAKTQYF.

The CDR3 sequence is CASRHTESGELFF. The CDR3 coding sequence is TGTGCCAGCAGACACACAGAGAGCGGGGAGCTGTTTTTT. The V call is TRBV2, the J call TRBJ2-2; D remains unclear. Germline-derived CDR1 and CDR2 are SNHLY and FYNNEI. CDR3 length: 13 amino acids. Deletions cut 6 bases from V and 7 bases from J, with 12 bases between.

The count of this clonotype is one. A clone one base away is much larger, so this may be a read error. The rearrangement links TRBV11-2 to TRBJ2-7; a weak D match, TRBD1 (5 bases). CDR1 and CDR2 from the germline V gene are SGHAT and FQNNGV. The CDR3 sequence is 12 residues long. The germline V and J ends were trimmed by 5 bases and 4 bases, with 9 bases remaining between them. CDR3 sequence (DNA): TGTGCCAGCAGCCAACCAGGGTACGAGCAGTACTTC. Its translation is CASSQPGYEQYF.

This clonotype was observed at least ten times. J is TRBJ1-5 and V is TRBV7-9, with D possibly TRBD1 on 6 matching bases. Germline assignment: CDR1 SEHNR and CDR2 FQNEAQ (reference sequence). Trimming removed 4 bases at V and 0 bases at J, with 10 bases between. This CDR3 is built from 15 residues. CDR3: CASSWGAGSNQPQHF. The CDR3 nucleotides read TGTGCCAGCAGCTGGGGGGCGGGTAGCAATCAGCCCCAGCATTTT.

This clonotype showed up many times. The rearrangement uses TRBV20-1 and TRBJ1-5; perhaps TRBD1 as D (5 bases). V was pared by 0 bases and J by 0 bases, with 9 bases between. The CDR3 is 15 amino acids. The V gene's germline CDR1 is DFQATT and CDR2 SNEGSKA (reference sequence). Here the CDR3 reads CSAREGVNSNQPQHF. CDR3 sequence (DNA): TGCAGTGCTAGAGAAGGGGTGAATAGCAATCAGCCCCAGCATTTT.

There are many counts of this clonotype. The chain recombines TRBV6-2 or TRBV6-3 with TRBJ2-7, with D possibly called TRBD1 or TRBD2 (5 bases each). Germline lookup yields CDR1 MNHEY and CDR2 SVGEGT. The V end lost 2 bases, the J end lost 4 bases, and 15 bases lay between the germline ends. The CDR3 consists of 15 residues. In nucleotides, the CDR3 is TGTGCCAGCAGTTACAGGGACCTTCGGAGGTACGAGCAGTACTTC. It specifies CASSYRDLRRYEQYF.

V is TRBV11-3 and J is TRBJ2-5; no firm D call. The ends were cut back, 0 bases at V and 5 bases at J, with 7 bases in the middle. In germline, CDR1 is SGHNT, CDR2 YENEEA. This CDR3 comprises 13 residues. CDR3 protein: CASSLEEKETQYF. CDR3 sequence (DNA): TGTGCCAGCAGCTTAGAGGAGAAGGAGACCCAGTACTTC. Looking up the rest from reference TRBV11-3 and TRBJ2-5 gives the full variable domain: EAGVVQSPRYKIIEKKQPVAFWCNPISGHNTLYWYLQNLGQGPELLIRYENEEAVDDSQLPKDRFSAERLKGVDSTLKIQPAELGDSAVYLCASSLEEKETQYFGPGTRLLVL.

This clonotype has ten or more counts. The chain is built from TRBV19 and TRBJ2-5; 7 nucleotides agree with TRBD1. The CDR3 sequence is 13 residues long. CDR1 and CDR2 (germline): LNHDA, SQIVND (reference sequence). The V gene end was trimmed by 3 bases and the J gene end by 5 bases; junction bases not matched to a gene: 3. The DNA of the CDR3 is TGTGCCAGTAGTATGACAGGGATCGAGACCCAGTACTTC. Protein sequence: CASSMTGIETQYF.

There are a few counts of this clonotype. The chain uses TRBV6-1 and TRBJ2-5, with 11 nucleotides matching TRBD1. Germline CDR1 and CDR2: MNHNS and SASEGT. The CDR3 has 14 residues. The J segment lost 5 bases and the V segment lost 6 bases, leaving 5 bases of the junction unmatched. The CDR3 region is CASSGQGARETQYF. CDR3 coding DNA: TGTGCCAGCAGCGGACAGGGGGCTAGGGAGACCCAGTACTTC.

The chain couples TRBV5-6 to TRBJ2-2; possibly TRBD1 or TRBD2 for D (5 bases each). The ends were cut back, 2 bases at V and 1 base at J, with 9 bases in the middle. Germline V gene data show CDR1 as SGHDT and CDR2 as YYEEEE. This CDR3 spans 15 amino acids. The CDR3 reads CASSFWGRNTGELFF. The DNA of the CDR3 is TGTGCCAGCAGCTTCTGGGGACGGAACACCGGGGAGCTGTTTTTT.

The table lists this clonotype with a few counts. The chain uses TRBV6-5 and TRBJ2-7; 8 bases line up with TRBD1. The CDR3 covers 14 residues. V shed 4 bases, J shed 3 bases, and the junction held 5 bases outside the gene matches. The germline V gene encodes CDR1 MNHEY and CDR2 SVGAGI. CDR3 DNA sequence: TGTGCCAGCAGTTGGGGGACAGGAAACTACGAGCAGTACTTC. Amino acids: CASSWGTGNYEQYF.

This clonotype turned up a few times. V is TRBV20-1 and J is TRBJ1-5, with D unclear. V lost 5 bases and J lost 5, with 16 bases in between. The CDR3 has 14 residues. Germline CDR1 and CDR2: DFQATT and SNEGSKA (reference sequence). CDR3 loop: CSALVPGVYQPQHF. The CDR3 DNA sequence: TGCAGTGCTTTGGTACCCGGGGTCTATCAGCCCCAGCATTTT.

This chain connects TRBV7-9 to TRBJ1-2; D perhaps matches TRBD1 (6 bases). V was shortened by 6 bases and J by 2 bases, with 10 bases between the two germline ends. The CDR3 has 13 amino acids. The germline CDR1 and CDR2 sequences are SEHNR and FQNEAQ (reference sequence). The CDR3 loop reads CASRSQGNYGYTF. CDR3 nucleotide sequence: TGTGCCAGCAGATCCCAGGGGAACTATGGCTACACCTTC.